Listed below are T cell receptor beta chains from one sample, sequenced in a study of cytomegalovirus exposure and HLA in healthy donors. Generated by immunoSEQ multiplex PCR, the TCRdb table keeps only in-frame clones and is missing some. The sample yields approximately 170,000 clones, approximately 80% seen once. The sequencing input was PBMCs. Receptors were obtained from a boy aged 2 to 9 in good health and CMV-seronegative. Each CDR3 is given with its conserved first and last residue. The D gene is left open where the match is weak. Clone size is not always given. Where it is, it says once, few, many or a class for expanded clones.

V	D	size	J	CDR3	DNA
TRBV7-9	-	few	TRBJ1-1	CASSLEAGVGTEAFF	TGTGCCAGCAGCTTAGAAGCTGGAGTGGGCACTGAAGCTTTCTTT
TRBV12-5	TRBD1	-	TRBJ2-1	CASAGLGQPYNEQFF	TGTGCTAGTGCCGGCCTGGGACAGCCCTACAATGAGCAGTTCTTC
TRBV4-2	-	-	TRBJ1-2	CASGPDTDYGYTF	TGTGCCAGCGGACCGGACACAGACTATGGCTACACCTTC
TRBV25-1	TRBD1	-	TRBJ2-3	CASSASDRVFFDTQYF	TGTGCCAGCAGTGCGTCTGACAGGGTGTTTTTTGATACGCAGTATTTT
TRBV6-1	TRBD1	-	TRBJ1-5	CASSVPTGYSNQPQHF	TGTGCCAGCAGTGTTCCGACAGGGTATAGCAATCAGCCCCAGCATTTT
TRBV18	-	-	TRBJ1-1	CASSLPGWGGEAFF	TGTGCCAGCTCACTACCGGGGTGGGGCGGTGAAGCTTTCTTT
TRBV4-1	-	-	TRBJ1-3	CASSQREQGVGNTIYF	TGCGCCAGCAGCCAAAGGGAACAAGGGGTCGGAAACACCATATATTTT
TRBV5-1	-	-	TRBJ2-1	CASSLGNVPGAYNEQFF	TGCGCCAGCAGCTTGGGGAACGTACCAGGGGCCTACAATGAGCAGTTCTTC
TRBV4-3	TRBD2	once	TRBJ2-3	CASSQGPGGTSDTQYF	TGCGCCAGCAGCCAAGGGCCCGGGGGGACTAGCGATACGCAGTATTTT
TRBV7-3	-	-	TRBJ2-5	CASRQQGNETQYF	TGTGCCAGCAGGCAACAGGGAAACGAGACCCAGTACTTC
TRBV11-2	TRBD2	-	TRBJ2-6	CASSTHSGGASGANVLTF	TGTGCCAGCAGCACTCATAGCGGGGGGGCCTCTGGGGCCAACGTCCTGACTTTC
TRBV10-1	-	-	TRBJ2-1	CASSESVGQGSKQFF	TGCGCCAGCAGTGAGTCCGTCGGTCAGGGATCAAAGCAGTTCTTC
TRBV5-6	TRBD2	-	TRBJ2-3	CASTLAGGTDTQYF	TGTGCCAGCACCTTAGCGGGAGGAACAGATACGCAGTATTTT
TRBV6-6	-	-	TRBJ2-2	CASSRTRGSYTGELFF	TGTGCCAGCAGCCGCACGCGCGGCAGCTACACCGGGGAGCTGTTTTTT
TRBV5-5	-	-	TRBJ1-1	CASSLVPGRNTEAFF	TGTGCCAGCAGCTTGGTCCCGGGGAGGAACACTGAAGCTTTCTTT
TRBV6-5	-	-	TRBJ1-4	CASSYSAGEKLFF	TGTGCCAGCAGTTACTCGGCGGGTGAAAAACTGTTTTTT
TRBV5-1	TRBD1	few	TRBJ1-1	CASSLQTGGVSRTFF	TGCGCCAGCAGCTTACAAACAGGGGGAGTGTCTAGAACTTTCTTT
TRBV15	TRBD1	few	TRBJ1-1	CATSRDTGENTEAFF	TGTGCCACCAGCAGAGACACAGGGGAGAACACTGAAGCTTTCTTT
TRBV5-1	-	few	TRBJ1-1	CASSQGLGSMNTEAFF	TGCGCCAGCAGCCAGGGTCTTGGGTCAATGAACACTGAAGCTTTCTTT
TRBV27	TRBD1	-	TRBJ2-1	CASSRDSSSYNEQFF	TGTGCCAGCAGCCGGGACAGCAGCTCCTACAATGAGCAGTTCTTC
TRBV13	-	-	TRBJ1-1	CASSLRYTEAFF	TGTGCCAGCAGCCTCCGGTACACTGAAGCTTTCTTT
TRBV5-1	-	-	TRBJ1-1	CASSFLGTEAFF	TGCGCCAGCAGCTTCCTAGGCACTGAAGCTTTCTTT
TRBV29-1	TRBD1	-	TRBJ1-4	CSVGDRGLNEKLFF	TGCAGCGTTGGAGACAGGGGGCTTAATGAAAAACTGTTTTTT
TRBV19	TRBD1	-	TRBJ1-5	CASSRGQGRHSNQPQHF	TGTGCCAGTAGTCGGGGACAGGGAAGGCATAGCAATCAGCCCCAGCATTTT
TRBV6-5	TRBD1	-	TRBJ1-2	CASSRQGEVGGYAF	TGTGCCAGCAGTCGACAGGGGGAAGTTGGTGGCTACGCCTTC
TRBV10-3	TRBD1	few	TRBJ2-7	CASGQDSYEQYF	TGTGCCTCGGGACAGGACTCCTACGAGCAGTACTTC
TRBV30	TRBD2	-	TRBJ2-1	CAWSAFGLAGGSNNEQFF	TGTGCCTGGAGTGCCTTCGGACTAGCGGGGGGGAGTAACAATGAGCAGTTCTTC
TRBV7-8	-	-	TRBJ2-1	CASRATGKGENEQFF	TGTGCCAGCAGAGCGACGGGTAAGGGAGAGAATGAGCAGTTCTTC
TRBV5-4	-	-	TRBJ1-3	CASSEDLSSGNTIYF	TGTGCCAGCAGCGAAGACTTAAGCTCTGGAAACACCATATATTTT
TRBV6-1	TRBD2	-	TRBJ2-7	CASSARGGAWEQYF	TGTGCCAGCAGTGCCCGGGGGGGGGCTTGGGAGCAGTACTTC
TRBV11-2	TRBD2	-	TRBJ2-1	CASSGQTSGNHEQFF	TGTGCCAGCAGCGGTCAGACTAGCGGGAACCATGAGCAGTTCTTC
TRBV6-5	TRBD2	few	TRBJ2-3	CASRLAGDSTDTQYF	TGTGCCAGCAGACTAGCGGGGGATAGCACAGATACGCAGTATTTT
TRBV21-1	-	-	TRBJ1-3	CASSRRAEGRASGNTIYF	TGTGCCAGCAGCCGAAGGGCTGAGGGGAGGGCCTCTGGAAACACCATATATTTT
TRBV30	-	-	TRBJ1-2	CAWTPQRMIYGYTF	TGTGCCTGGACCCCCCAGCGGATGATCTATGGCTACACCTTC
TRBV19	-	-	TRBJ1-1	CASRGETLNTEAFF	TGTGCCAGTAGGGGAGAGACCCTGAACACTGAAGCTTTCTTT
TRBV28	-	-	TRBJ1-1	CASSLRGRGRTEAFF	TGTGCCAGCAGTCTCAGGGGCAGGGGAAGGACTGAAGCTTTCTTT
TRBV6-5	TRBD2	-	TRBJ2-1	CASSYLPGGGEQFF	TGTGCCAGCAGTTACCTCCCCGGGGGGGGTGAGCAGTTCTTC
TRBV7-3	TRBD2	-	TRBJ2-1	CASSFEAGAYNEQFF	TGTGCCAGCAGCTTTGAAGCGGGGGCTTACAATGAGCAGTTCTTC
TRBV5-4	TRBD2	-	TRBJ2-1	CASSLSPGEGEQFF	TGTGCCAGCAGCTTGAGCCCGGGGGAGGGTGAGCAGTTCTTC
TRBV2	-	-	TRBJ1-1	CASRDTLNTEAFF	TGTGCCAGCAGGGACACCTTGAACACTGAAGCTTTCTTT
TRBV21-1	-	few	TRBJ1-2	CASSRRGDLYGYTF	TGTGCCAGCAGCCGGAGAGGGGACTTATATGGCTACACCTTC
TRBV13	-	-	TRBJ1-3	CASSLSGNTIYF	TGTGCCAGCAGCCTCTCTGGAAACACCATATATTTT
TRBV21-1	-	once	TRBJ2-2	CASIEPRGGELFF	TGTGCCAGCATAGAGCCCCGAGGCGGGGAGCTGTTTTTT
TRBV4-1	-	-	TRBJ2-3	CASRRQAGASTDTQYF	TGCGCCAGCCGACGTCAGGCGGGGGCTAGCACAGATACGCAGTATTTT
TRBV5-1	-	-	TRBJ2-3	CASSREPPTDTQYF	TGCGCCAGCAGCAGAGAACCCCCCACAGATACGCAGTATTTT
TRBV15	-	-	TRBJ2-5	CATSRGRKQYF	TGTGCCACCAGCAGGGGGCGGAAACAGTACTTC
TRBV6-5	-	-	TRBJ1-2	CASSYKGDYGYTF	TGTGCCAGCAGTTACAAGGGGGACTATGGCTACACCTTC
TRBV19	TRBD1	-	TRBJ1-5	CASRRQGVASNQPQHF	TGTGCCAGTAGGCGACAGGGGGTAGCGAGCAATCAGCCCCAGCATTTT
TRBV25-1	-	few	TRBJ2-7	CASSEWSSYEQYF	TGTGCCAGCAGTGAATGGTCTAGTTACGAGCAGTACTTC
TRBV27	TRBD1	-	TRBJ1-4	CASSPRGLSEKLFF	TGTGCCAGCAGTCCCAGGGGGCTCTCTGAAAAACTGTTTTTT